Detailed here is one T cell receptor (beta chain). These data come from a study of blood T cell repertoires in COVID-19. Across the study: Specimens from acute and convalescent COVID-19 originated in the United States, Italy and Spain.

CDR1 is LNHDA and CDR2 is SQIVND in the germline V gene (reference sequence). The CDR3 has 14 amino acids. The V end lost 10 bases, the J end lost 1 base, and 14 bases lay between the germline ends. The study drew participants aged roughly 18 to 95 years from approximately 23 US areas. Exposed study participants had met a COVID-19 case within 2 weeks before entry. Per the study methods: Quantification of nucleated cells was approximated via reference gene primer amplification. Only in-frame clones appear in the TCRdb table, and some are missing; sequencing was by immunoSEQ multiplex PCR. V and J calls and clone size come straight from that table; D and trimming were deduced from the DNA. Of 350,000 or so clones listed, roughly 90% are singletons.

This chain joins TRBV19 and TRBJ1-5, with a tentative D call TRBD1 (5 bases). Input material: PBMCs or T cells enriched from blood (not recorded which). The clonotype originates from a woman under 40 who had been exposed to COVID-19. CDR3 protein: CATNWGESNQPQHF. CDR3 sequence (DNA): TGTGCCACCAACTGGGGGGAAAGCAATCAGCCCCAGCATTTT.